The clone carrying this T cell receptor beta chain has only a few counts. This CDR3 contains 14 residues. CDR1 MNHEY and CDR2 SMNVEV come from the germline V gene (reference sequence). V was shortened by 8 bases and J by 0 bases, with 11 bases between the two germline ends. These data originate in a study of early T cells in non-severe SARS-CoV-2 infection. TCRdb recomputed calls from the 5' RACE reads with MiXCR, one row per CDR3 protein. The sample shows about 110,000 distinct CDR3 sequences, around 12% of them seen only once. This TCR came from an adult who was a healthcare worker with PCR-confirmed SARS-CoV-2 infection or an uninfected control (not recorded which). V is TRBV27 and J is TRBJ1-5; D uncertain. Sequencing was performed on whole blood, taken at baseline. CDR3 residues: CASALIDSNQPQHF. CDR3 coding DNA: TGTGCCAGCGCACTAATTGATAGCAATCAGCCCCAGCATTTT.